This T cell receptor beta chain was retrieved from a study of cytomegalovirus exposure and HLA in healthy donors. Study at large: The roughly 100 million unique TCR beta sequences, from about 179 million T cells, were found by an earlier analysis.

Findings of the study overall: Per a prior analysis, the majority of TCR beta V segments were productive roughly 90% or roughly 30% of the time.

PCR was performed using 60 Vbeta and 13 Jbeta primers. Clones were sequenced by immunoSEQ multiplex PCR, and TCRdb holds only the in-frame ones, with some missing. The data contain more than 85,000 clones, about 80% of them singletons. The germline V gene encodes CDR1 SGHRS and CDR2 YFSETQ. This CDR3 comprises 15 residues. A word on this clone: Its specificity is unknown.

The sequencing sample was made of PBMCs. The chain uses TRBV5-1 and TRBJ2-5; 9 nucleotides match TRBD1. The J call may be mistaken, given a closer DNA end match to TRBJ2-7. The receptor was derived from a man aged 35 to 55 in good health and CMV-seronegative. The DNA of the CDR3 is TGCGCCAGCAGCACCTCCGGGACAGGGTCCTACGAGCAGTACTTC. This translates into CASSTSGTGSYEQYF.